This T cell receptor beta chain was documented in a study of T cells after yellow fever vaccination (dated 2019 in TCRdb). Background for the entire study: Libraries from fractions with low cell numbers were prepared with the SMART-Seq v4 Ultra Low Input RNA kit. The cohort comprised two healthy male donors, one aged 18 to 29 and one aged 30 to 40 years. To track T-cell clones before and after primary and booster YFV17D yellow fever vaccination, bulk TCR alpha and beta repertoires were sequenced longitudinally. Bulk PBMC replicates and cell subsets were isolated from blood drawn at multiple timepoints before and after both primary and secondary immunization. The research as a whole found: The secondary T-cell response was found to be weaker but faster than the primary response, with a peak reached on day 5 rather than on day 15. Computational filtering was needed because FACS-sorted repertoires could contain abundant contaminating clonotypes from the bulk population. Because the study included only a couple of donors, the extent to which the findings can be generalized is limited. A small fraction of clonotypes showed up in both the CD4 and CD8 compartments, probably as a result of convergent recombination. After the booster, most clones that had expanded after primary vaccination were detected again (approximately 96% of CD4 and under 90% of CD8), suggesting broad maintenance of memory.

In regard to this clonotype: It has no known antigen specificity. Within one base of it there is no much larger clone, and no base qualities were kept.

The treatment or condition label for this specimen denotes: live attenuated yellow fever vaccine strain. At each blood-draw timepoint, two biological replicates of bulk PBMCs were collected. PBMCs were isolated from peripheral blood using a standard Ficoll-Paque protocol. RNA was extracted with TriZol from bulk PBMCs, CD4 and CD8 fractions, and dextramer-positive and dextramer-negative fractions. Sequenced on an Illumina NovaSeq 6000. TCR cDNA was synthesized by 5'RACE template switching, which introduced a universal primer site and unique molecular identifiers. Priming of cDNA synthesis was performed from both the TCR alpha and TCR beta constant segments. Library amplification used two PCR steps, and the second PCR step added sample barcodes and sequencing adapters. Libraries were sequenced on Illumina HiSeq 2500 (2x100 bp) or NovaSeq (2x150 bp). The authors' analysis ran thus. MIGEC handled demultiplexing of reads and collapsing into UMI consensus sequences, while MiXCR performed V(D)J alignment. Vaccine-responding clonotypes were defined with edgeR using replicate PBMC samples, requiring FDR below 0.01 and a log2 fold change above 5 up to day 15. CD4 or CD8 identity was assigned to each bulk clonotype according to whether the clonotype was present at higher abundance in the sequenced CD4 repertoire or the sequenced CD8 repertoire. TCRdb's own reprocessing of the public reads used fastp at Q25 and MiXCR and kept productive beta chains. Rows with a matching CDR3 protein are joined into one entry that keeps the most common DNA and genes. Clone size and V and J calls follow TCRdb, not the original study. The table for this sample lists some 420,000 distinct CDR3 sequences; approximately 19% of them were counted only once. About a sixth of the sample rests with the top ten.

Relative to germline, V is 0 bases shorter and J is 8 bases shorter, with 11 bases between their ends. CDR1 is given as SGDLS and CDR2 as YYNGEE, both from the germline V gene. The CDR3, cysteine through phenylalanine, is 13 amino acids long. CDR3 DNA only is kept here, 39 bases in frame from base 1. The sequence was obtained from a man aged 18 to 29 who received the YFV17D yellow fever vaccine. In this chain, TRBV9 is recombined with TRBJ1-1; a weak D assignment points to TRBD1 (6 bases agree). Sequencing was performed on PBMCs, taken before the yellow fever booster vaccination. CDR3 loop: CASSVEQGIEAFF. The DNA reads TGTGCCAGCAGCGTAGAACAGGGAATCGAAGCTTTCTTT.